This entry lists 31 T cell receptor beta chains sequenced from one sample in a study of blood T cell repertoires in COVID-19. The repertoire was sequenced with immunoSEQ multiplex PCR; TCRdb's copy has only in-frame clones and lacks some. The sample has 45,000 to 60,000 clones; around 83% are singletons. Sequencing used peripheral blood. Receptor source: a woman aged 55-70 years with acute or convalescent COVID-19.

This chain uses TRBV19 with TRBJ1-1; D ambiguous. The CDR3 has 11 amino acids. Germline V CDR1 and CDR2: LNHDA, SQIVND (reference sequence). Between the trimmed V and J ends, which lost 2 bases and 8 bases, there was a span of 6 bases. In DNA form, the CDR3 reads TGTGCCAGTAGTATAAACCAGGAAGCTTTCTTT. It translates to CASSINQEAFF.

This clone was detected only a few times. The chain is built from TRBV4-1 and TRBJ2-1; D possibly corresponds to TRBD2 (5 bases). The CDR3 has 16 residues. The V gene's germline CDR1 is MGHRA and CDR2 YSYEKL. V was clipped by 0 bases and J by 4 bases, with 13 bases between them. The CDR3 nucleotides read TGCGCCAGCAGCCAAGAAGTAGGCACGGGGTACAATGAGCAGTTCTTC. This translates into CASSQEVGTGYNEQFF.

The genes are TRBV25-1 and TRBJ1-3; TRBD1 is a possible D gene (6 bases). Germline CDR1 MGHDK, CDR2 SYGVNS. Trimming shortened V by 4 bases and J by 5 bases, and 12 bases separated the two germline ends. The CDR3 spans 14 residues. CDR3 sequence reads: CASSVTGGRNTIYF. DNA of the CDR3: TGTGCCAGCAGTGTAACGGGGGGCAGAAACACCATATATTTT. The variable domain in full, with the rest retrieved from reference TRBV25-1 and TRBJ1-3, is EADIYQTPRYLVIGTGKKITLECSQTMGHDKMYWYQQDPGMELHLIHYSYGVNSTEKGDLSSESTVSRIRTEHFPLTLESARPSHTSQYLCASSVTGGRNTIYFGEGSWLTVV.

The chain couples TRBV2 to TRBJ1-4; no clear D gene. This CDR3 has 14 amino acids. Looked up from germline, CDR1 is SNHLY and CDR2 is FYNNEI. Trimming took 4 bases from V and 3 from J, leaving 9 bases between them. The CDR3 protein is CASSVGPANEKLFF. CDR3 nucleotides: TGTGCCAGCAGTGTGGGCCCAGCTAATGAAAAACTGTTTTTT.

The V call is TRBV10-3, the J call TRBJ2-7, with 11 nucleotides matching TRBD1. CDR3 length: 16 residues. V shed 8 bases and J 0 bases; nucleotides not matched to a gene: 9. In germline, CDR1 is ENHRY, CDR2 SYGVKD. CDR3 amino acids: CAIGQGAAGGSYEQYF. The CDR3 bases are TGTGCCATCGGACAGGGGGCTGCTGGAGGCTCCTACGAGCAGTACTTC.

The CDR3 DNA reads as TGTGCCAGCTCACCACCGGCAGGGGGCTCCGCGAAGACCCAGTACTTC. Translation: CASSPPAGGSAKTQYF. This chain uses TRBV18 with TRBJ2-5; 8 positions match TRBD1. This CDR3 contains 16 residues. Germline assignment: CDR1 KGHSH and CDR2 LQKENI. J gave up 6 bases and V 0 bases, and 9 bases lay outside the gene matches.

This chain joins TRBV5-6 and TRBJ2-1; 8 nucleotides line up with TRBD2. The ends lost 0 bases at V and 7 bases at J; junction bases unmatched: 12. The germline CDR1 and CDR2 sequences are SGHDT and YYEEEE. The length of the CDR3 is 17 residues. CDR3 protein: CASSLAGSGGPWNEQFF. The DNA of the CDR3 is TGTGCCAGCAGCTTGGCCGGGTCGGGGGGGCCGTGGAATGAGCAGTTCTTC.

CDR3 region: CSASGTDNTEAFF. Here the CDR3 DNA reads TGCAGTGCTAGTGGGACAGATAACACTGAAGCTTTCTTT. The rearrangement uses TRBV20-1 and TRBJ1-1; 7 bases map to TRBD1. This CDR3 has 13 residues. Per the germline V gene, CDR1 is DFQATT and CDR2 is SNEGSKA (reference sequence). Losses at the gene ends were 3 bases for V and 2 bases for J; bases not matched to a gene: 3.

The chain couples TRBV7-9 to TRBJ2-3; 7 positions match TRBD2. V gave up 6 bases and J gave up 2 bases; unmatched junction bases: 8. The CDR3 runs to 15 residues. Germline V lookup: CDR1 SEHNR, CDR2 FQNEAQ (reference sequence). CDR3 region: CASRAGGTNTDTQYF. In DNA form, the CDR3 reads TGTGCCAGCAGAGCTGGGGGGACTAACACAGATACGCAGTATTTT.

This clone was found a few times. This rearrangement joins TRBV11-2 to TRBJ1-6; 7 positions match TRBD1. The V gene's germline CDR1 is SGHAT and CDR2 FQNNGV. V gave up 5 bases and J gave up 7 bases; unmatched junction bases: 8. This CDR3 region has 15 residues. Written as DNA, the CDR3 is TGTGCCAGCAGCCCCCTGACAGGGACCAATTCACCCCTCCACTTT. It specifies CASSPLTGTNSPLHF.

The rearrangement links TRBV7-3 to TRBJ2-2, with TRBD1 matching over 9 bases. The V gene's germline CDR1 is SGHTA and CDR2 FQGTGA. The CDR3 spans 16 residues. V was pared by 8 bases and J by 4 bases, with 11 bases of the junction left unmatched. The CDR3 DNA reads TGTGCCAGCGGGAACAGGGACAGGGATCGCACCGGGGAGCTGTTTTTT. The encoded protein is CASGNRDRDRTGELFF. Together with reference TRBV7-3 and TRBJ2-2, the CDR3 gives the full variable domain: GAGVSQTPSNKVTEKGKYVELRCDPISGHTALYWYRQSLGQGPEFLIYFQGTGAADDSGLPNDRFFAVRPEGSVSTLKIQRTERGDSAVYLCASGNRDRDRTGELFFGEGSRLTVL.

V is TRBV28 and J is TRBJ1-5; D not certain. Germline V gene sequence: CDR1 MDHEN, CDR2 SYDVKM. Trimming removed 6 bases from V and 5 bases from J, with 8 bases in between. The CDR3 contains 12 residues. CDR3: CASSQRDQPQHF. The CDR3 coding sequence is TGTGCCAGCAGCCAGAGGGATCAGCCCCAGCATTTT.

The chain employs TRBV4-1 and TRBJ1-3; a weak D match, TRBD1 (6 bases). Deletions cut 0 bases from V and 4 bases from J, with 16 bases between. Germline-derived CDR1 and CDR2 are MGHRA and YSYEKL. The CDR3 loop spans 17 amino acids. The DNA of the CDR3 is TGCGCCAGCAGCCAAGACAACAGGGTTCGACAGGGAAACACCATATATTTT. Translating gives CASSQDNRVRQGNTIYF.

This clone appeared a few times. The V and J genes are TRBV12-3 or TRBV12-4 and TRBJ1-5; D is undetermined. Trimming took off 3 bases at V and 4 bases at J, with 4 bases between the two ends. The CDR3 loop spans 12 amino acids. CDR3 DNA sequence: TGTGCCAGCAGTTTCGGGAATCAGCCCCAGCATTTT. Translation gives CASSFGNQPQHF.

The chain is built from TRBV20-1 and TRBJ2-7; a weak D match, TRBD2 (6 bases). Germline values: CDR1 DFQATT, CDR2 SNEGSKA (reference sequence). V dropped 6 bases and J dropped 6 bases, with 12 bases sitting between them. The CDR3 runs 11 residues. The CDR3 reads CSAERAAEQYF. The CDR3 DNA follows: TGCAGTGCAGAGCGGGCTGCCGAGCAGTACTTC.

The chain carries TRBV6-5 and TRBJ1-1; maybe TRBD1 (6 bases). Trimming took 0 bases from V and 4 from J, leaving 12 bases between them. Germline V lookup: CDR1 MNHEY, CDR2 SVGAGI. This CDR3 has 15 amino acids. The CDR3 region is CASSYSGGALTEAFF. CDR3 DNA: TGTGCCAGCAGTTACTCAGGGGGGGCGCTCACTGAAGCTTTCTTT.

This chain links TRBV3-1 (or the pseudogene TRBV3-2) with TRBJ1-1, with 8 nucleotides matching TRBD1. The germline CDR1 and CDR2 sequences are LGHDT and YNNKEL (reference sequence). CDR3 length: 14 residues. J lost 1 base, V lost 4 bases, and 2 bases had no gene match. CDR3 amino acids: CASSPTGGNTEAFF. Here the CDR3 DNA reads TGTGCCAGCAGCCCTACAGGGGGGAACACTGAAGCTTTCTTT.

CDR3 in DNA: TGTGCCAGCAGTTCCTCTCCCGGGACAGCCAGGGCCTTAACCTTC. Amino acid sequence: CASSSSPGTARALTF. This chain joins TRBV28 and TRBJ1-2; TRBD1 agrees at 7 bases. The CDR3 consists of 15 residues. With 4 bases clipped from V and 14 bases from J, the junction kept 19 bases outside the gene matches. From germline, CDR1 is MDHEN and CDR2 SYDVKM.

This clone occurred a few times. The CDR3 is CATRSGRDYNEQFF. The DNA of the CDR3 is TGTGCCACCCGTAGCGGGAGGGATTACAATGAGCAGTTCTTC. The J gene is TRBJ2-1, the V gene TRBV2; 11 bases match TRBD2. Germline V gives CDR1 SNHLY, CDR2 FYNNEI. V shed 10 bases, J shed 4 bases, and the junction held 6 bases outside the gene matches. The CDR3 extends over 14 amino acids.

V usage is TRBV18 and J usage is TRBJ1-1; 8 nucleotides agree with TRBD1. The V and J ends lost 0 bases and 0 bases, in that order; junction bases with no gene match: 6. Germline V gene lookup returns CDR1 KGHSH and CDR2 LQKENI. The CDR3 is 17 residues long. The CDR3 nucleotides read TGTGCCAGCTCACCACCTGGCAGGGGGCCCATGAACACTGAAGCTTTCTTT. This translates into CASSPPGRGPMNTEAFF. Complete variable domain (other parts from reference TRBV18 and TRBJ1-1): NAGVMQNPRHLVRRRGQEARLRCSPMKGHSHVYWYRQLPEEGLKFMVYLQKENIIDESGMPKERFSAEFPKEGPSILRIQQVVRGDSAAYFCASSPPGRGPMNTEAFFGQGTRLTVV.

The CDR3 sequence: CATSDLGARGYTF. The CDR3 DNA reads TGTGCCACCAGTGATTTGGGGGCGAGAGGCTACACCTTC. The chain is built from TRBV24-1 and TRBJ1-2, with D tentatively TRBD1 (5 bases). V lost 0 bases, J lost 8 bases, and 9 bases lay in between. The CDR3 has 13 amino acids. CDR1 is KGHDR, CDR2 SFDVKD, per germline.

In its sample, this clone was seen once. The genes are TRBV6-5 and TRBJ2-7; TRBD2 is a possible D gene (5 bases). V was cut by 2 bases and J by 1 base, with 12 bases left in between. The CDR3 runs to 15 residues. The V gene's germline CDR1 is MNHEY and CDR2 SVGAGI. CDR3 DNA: TGTGCCAGCAGTTACGCGGGTTTTGGATCCTACGAGCAGTACTTC. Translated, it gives CASSYAGFGSYEQYF.

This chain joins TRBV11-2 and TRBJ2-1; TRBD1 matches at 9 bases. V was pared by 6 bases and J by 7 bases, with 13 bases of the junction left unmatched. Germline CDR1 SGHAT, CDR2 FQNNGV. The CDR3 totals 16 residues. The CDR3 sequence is CASRKPGTGLRNEQFF. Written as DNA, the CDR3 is TGTGCCAGCAGGAAACCCGGGACAGGGTTAAGGAATGAGCAGTTCTTC.

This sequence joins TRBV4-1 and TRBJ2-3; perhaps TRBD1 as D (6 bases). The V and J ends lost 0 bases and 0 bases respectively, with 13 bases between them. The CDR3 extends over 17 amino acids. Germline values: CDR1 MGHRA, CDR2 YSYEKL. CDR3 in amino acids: CASSQDKRTVSTDTQYF. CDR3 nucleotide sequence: TGCGCCAGCAGCCAAGATAAAAGGACAGTTAGCACAGATACGCAGTATTTT.

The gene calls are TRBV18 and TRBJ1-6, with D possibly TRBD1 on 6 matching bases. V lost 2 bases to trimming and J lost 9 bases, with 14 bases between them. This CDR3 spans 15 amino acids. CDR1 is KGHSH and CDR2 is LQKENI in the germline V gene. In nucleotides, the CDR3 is TGTGCCAGCTCACCAGGACAGTCAAGTTCTTCACCCCTCCACTTT. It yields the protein CASSPGQSSSSPLHF.

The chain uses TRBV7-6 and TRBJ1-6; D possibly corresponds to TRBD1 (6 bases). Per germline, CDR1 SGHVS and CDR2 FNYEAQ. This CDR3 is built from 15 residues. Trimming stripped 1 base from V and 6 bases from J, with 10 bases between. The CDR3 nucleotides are TGTGCCAGCAGCTTAGGGGGACACGCTAATTCACCCCTCCACTTT. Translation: CASSLGGHANSPLHF.

In DNA form, the CDR3 reads TGTGCCAGCAGCCAATTGCTGGCCAACTATGGCTACACCTTC. It codes for CASSQLLANYGYTF. This chain joins TRBV3-1 (or the pseudogene TRBV3-2) and TRBJ1-2, with no clear D. The length of the CDR3 is 14 residues. From germline, CDR1 is LGHDT and CDR2 YNNKEL (reference sequence). The V end was cut by 2 bases, the J end by 2 bases, with 9 bases between.

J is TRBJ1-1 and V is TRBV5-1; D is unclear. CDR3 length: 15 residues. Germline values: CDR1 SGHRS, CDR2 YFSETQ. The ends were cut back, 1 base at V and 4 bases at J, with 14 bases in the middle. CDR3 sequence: CASSLLSGSATEAFF. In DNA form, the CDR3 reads TGCGCCAGCAGCTTGCTCTCCGGGAGCGCCACTGAAGCTTTCTTT.

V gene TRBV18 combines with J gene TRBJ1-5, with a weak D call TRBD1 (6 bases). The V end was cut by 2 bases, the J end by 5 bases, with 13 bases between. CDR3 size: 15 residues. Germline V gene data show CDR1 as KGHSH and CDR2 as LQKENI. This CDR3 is CASSPDRTVHQPQHF. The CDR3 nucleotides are TGTGCCAGCTCACCAGACAGGACCGTCCATCAGCCCCAGCATTTT.

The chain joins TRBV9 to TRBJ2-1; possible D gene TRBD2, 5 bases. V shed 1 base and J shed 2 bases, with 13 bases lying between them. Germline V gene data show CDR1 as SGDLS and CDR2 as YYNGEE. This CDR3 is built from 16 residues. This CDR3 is CASSVWGTGAYNEQFF. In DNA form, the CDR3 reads TGTGCCAGCAGCGTATGGGGTACCGGGGCCTACAATGAGCAGTTCTTC.

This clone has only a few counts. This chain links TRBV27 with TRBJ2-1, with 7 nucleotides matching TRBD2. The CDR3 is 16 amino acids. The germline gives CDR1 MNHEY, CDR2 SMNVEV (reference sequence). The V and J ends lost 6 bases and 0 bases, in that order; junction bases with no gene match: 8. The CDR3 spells CASSPRAGSSYNEQFF. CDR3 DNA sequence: TGTGCCAGCAGCCCCCGAGCGGGAAGCTCCTACAATGAGCAGTTCTTC.